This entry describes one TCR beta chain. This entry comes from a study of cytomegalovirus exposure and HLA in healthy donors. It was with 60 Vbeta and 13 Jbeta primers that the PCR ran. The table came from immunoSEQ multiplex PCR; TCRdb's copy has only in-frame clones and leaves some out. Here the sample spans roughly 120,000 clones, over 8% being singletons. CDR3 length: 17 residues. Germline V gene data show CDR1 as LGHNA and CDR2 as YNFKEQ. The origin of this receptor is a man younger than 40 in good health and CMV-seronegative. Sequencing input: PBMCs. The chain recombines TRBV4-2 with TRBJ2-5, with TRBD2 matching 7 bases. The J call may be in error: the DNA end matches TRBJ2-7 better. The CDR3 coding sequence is TGTGCCAGCAGCCAAGATCATGGGAGGGGATTCACCTACGAGCAGTACTTC. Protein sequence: CASSQDHGRGFTYEQYF.